The 7 T cell receptor beta chains below come from one sample, sequenced in a study of CD8+ T cells in alopecia areata. RNA was extracted and reverse transcribed into cDNA as the sequencing template. Method: immunoSEQ multiplex PCR; TCRdb's copy keeps in-frame clones and lacks some. The sample carries about 130,000 clones, approximately 49% recorded once. The sequences come from CD8+ T cells sorted from blood, collected at week 0. All receptors derive from a human donor with alopecia areata.

This clone was detected only a few times. The chain links TRBV2 to TRBJ2-5; D is undetermined. V lost 2 bases, J lost 4 bases, and 2 bases lay in between. The germline CDR1 and CDR2 sequences are SNHLY and FYNNEI. This CDR3 contains 11 residues. In DNA, the CDR3 is TGTGCCAGCAGTGAACGAGAGACCCAGTACTTC. Protein product: CASSERETQYF.

This chain connects TRBV27 to TRBJ1-5, with D perhaps matching TRBD1 (6 bases). The CDR3 has 15 amino acids. Germline V gives CDR1 MNHEY, CDR2 SMNVEV (reference sequence). Trimming removed 0 bases at V and 1 base at J, with 7 bases between. The CDR3, as DNA: TGTGCCAGCAGTTTATCCAGGGGAAGCAATCAGCCCCAGCATTTT. Protein: CASSLSRGSNQPQHF.

This clone was picked up many times. The chain has TRBV29-1 and TRBJ2-6; D gene unclear. Between the trimmed V and J ends, which lost 5 bases and 2 bases, there was a span of 4 bases. This CDR3 contains 12 residues. From germline, CDR1 is SQVTM and CDR2 ANQGSEA. CDR3 bases: TGCAGCGTTTTTGCTGGGGCCAACGTCCTGACTTTC. This codes for CSVFAGANVLTF. The entire variable domain, with the rest obtained from reference TRBV29-1 and TRBJ2-6, is as follows: SAVISQKPSRDICQRGTSLTIQCQVDSQVTMMFWYRQQPGQSLTLIATANQGSEATYESGFVIDKFPISRPNLTFSTLTVSNMSPEDSSIYLCSVFAGANVLTFGAGSRLTVL.

The chain uses TRBV29-1 and TRBJ2-7, with a possible D match to TRBD2 (6 bases). V was cut by 3 bases and J by 2 bases, with 20 bases left in between. The length of the CDR3 is 16 residues. Germline V lookup: CDR1 SQVTM, CDR2 ANQGSEA. CDR3 residues: CSVEGFDDGTPYEQYF. The CDR3 DNA follows: TGCAGCGTTGAGGGATTTGACGACGGGACTCCCTACGAGCAGTACTTC.

The chain is built from TRBV7-9 and TRBJ1-6; 8 positions agree with TRBD1. The V and J ends lost 1 base and 9 bases, in that order; junction bases with no gene match: 2. The length of the CDR3 is 14 residues. The germline gives CDR1 SEHNR, CDR2 FQNEAQ (reference sequence). CDR3 sequence reads: CASSLGDRTSPLHF. For the CDR3, the DNA is TGTGCCAGCAGCTTAGGGGACAGGACTTCACCCCTCCACTTT. Full variable domain (rest looked up from reference TRBV7-9 and TRBJ1-6): DTGVSQNPRHKITKRGQNVTFRCDPISEHNRLYWYRQTLGQGPEFLTYFQNEAQLEKSRLLSDRFSAERPKGSFSTLEIQRTEQGDSAMYLCASSLGDRTSPLHFGNGTRLTVT.

This clone was seen a handful of times. This chain joins TRBV19 and TRBJ1-5; no reliable D call. The germline V gene has CDR1 LNHDA and CDR2 SQIVND (reference sequence). V gave up 3 bases and J gave up 0 bases, with 9 bases separating them. There are 15 residues in the CDR3. Written as DNA, the CDR3 is TGTGCCAGTAGTATGGCCAGCTATAGCAATCAGCCCCAGCATTTT. Its protein is CASSMASYSNQPQHF.

This clone was observed a handful of times. The V call is TRBV27, the J call TRBJ1-5; D unresolved. Germline V gives CDR1 MNHEY, CDR2 SMNVEV (reference sequence). Trimming shortened V by 5 bases and J by 0 bases, and 5 bases separated the two germline ends. The CDR3 loop spans 13 amino acids. In DNA, the CDR3 is TGTGCCAGCAGTCCGGGTAGCAATCAGCCCCAGCATTTT. This sequence encodes CASSPGSNQPQHF.